What follows describes a single T cell receptor (beta chain). Its antigen is currently unknown. The data originate from a study of cytomegalovirus exposure and HLA in healthy donors. Study background: The Caucasian-associated ancestry cluster contained around four fifths of the 300 to 450 genotyped donors.

At collection, donors were nominally healthy, but unrecorded immune exposures were probable. The CDR3 is made up of 12 amino acids. Trimming cost V 5 bases and J 8 bases, with 12 bases left between them. Germline CDR1 and CDR2: PRHDT and FYEKMQ (reference sequence). Whole-study findings and limits: Rarity held for most TCR sequences, but there were some public TCRs that occurred in many donors.

Primers for the PCR totalled 60 Vbeta and 13 Jbeta. Sequenced by immunoSEQ multiplex PCR; TCRdb stores in-frame clones only, minus some. Among a few hundred thousand clones listed, 70% to 80% were seen once. This clonotype was sampled from a woman aged 30 to 39 in good health and CMV-seronegative. The sample taken for sequencing was PBMCs. This sequence joins TRBV13 and TRBJ1-1, with a possible D match to TRBD1 (6 bases). The CDR3 sequence: CASSGGQNEAFF. CDR3 DNA: TGTGCCAGCAGCGGTGGACAGAACGAAGCTTTCTTT. Supplemented by reference TRBV13 and TRBJ1-1, the full variable domain reads AAGVIQSPRHLIKEKRETATLKCYPIPRHDTVYWYQQGPGQDPQFLISFYEKMQSDKGSIPDRFSAQQFSDYHSELNMSSLELGDSALYFCASSGGQNEAFFGQGTRLTVV.